This T cell receptor beta chain emerged from a study of identifying expanded T cells in peripheral blood. Overall study results and limits: Approximately 1.2 clones differed between technical replicates, versus 16.4 and 19 over time. Variance in clone template counts between roughly 2-week samples significantly increased with total template count across all healthy donors.

The table came from immunoSEQ multiplex PCR; TCRdb's copy has only in-frame clones and leaves some out. The sample includes over 85,000 clones, approximately 88% of them seen just once. V was cut by 5 bases and J by 3 bases, with 17 bases left in between. This CDR3 has 15 amino acids. The germline CDR1 and CDR2 sequences are SGHTA and FQGNSA. Remarks on this clone: The antigen is undetermined.

This receptor was identified in a person aged 18 to 75 in good health. The genes are TRBV7-2 and TRBJ2-7, with D tentatively TRBD1 (7 bases). What was sequenced was blood. This CDR3 reads CASSPMGQGGYEQYF. DNA for the CDR3: TGTGCCAGCAGCCCTATGGGCCAGGGGGGCTACGAGCAGTACTTC. Combining the CDR3 with reference TRBV7-2 and TRBJ2-7 gives the whole variable domain GAGVSQSPSNKVTEKGKDVELRCDPISGHTALYWYRQSLGQGLEFLIYFQGNSAPDKSGLPSDRFSAERTGGSVSTLTIQRTQQEDSAVYLCASSPMGQGGYEQYFGPGTRLTVT.